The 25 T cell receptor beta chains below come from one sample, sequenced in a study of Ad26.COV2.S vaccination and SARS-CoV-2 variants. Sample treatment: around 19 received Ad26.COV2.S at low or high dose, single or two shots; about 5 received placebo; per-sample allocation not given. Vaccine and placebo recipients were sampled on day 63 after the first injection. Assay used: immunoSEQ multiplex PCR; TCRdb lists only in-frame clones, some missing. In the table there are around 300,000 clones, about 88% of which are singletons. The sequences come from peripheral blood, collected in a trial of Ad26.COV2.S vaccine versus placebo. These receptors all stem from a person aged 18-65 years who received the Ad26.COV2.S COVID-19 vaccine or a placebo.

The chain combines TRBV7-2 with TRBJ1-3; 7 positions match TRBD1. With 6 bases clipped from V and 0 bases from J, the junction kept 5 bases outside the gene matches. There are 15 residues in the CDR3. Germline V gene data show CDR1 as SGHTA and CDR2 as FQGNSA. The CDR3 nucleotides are TGTGCCAGCAGAGCAGGGGGGAGCTCTGGAAACACCATATATTTT. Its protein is CASRAGGSSGNTIYF.

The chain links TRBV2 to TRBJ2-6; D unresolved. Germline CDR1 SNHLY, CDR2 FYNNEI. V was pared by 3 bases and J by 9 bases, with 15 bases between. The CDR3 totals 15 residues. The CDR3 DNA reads TGTGCCAGCAGTGATAGGCTGGCCGGTAACAACGTCCTGACTTTC. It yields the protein CASSDRLAGNNVLTF.

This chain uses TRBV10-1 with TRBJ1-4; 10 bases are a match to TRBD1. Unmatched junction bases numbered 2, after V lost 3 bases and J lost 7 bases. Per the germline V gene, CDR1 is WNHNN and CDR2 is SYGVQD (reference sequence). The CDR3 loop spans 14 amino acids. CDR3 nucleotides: TGCGCCAGCAGTGATGGGACAGGGGCTGAAAAACTGTTTTTT. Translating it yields CASSDGTGAEKLFF.

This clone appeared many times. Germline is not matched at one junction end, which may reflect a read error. The CDR3: CASSDDALFGF. DNA for the CDR3: TGTGCCAGCAGTGATGATGCCCTTTTTGGCTTT. The rearrangement links TRBV2 to TRBJ1-3; D ambiguous. The germline V gene encodes CDR1 SNHLY and CDR2 FYNNEI. The CDR3 has 11 amino acids. Full variable domain (outside the CDR3, taken from reference TRBV2 and TRBJ1-3): EPEVTQTPSHQVTQMGQEVILRCVPISNHLYFYWYRQILGQKVEFLVSFYNNEISEKSEIFDDQFSVERPDGSNFTLKIRSTKLEDSAMYFCASSDDALFGFGEGSWLTVV.

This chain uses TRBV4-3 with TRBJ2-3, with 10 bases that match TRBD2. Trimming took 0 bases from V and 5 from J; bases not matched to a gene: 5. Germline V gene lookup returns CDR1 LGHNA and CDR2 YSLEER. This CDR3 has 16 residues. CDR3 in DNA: TGCGCCAGCAGCCAAGATTCTAGCGGGGGCGTAGATACGCAGTATTTT. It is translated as CASSQDSSGGVDTQYF.

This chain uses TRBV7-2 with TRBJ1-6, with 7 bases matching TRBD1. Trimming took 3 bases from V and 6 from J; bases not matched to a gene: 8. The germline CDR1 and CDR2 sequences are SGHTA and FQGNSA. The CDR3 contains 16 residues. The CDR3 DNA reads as TGTGCCAGCAGCTTCGGACAGGCCGCCTTTAATTCACCCCTCCACTTT. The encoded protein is CASSFGQAAFNSPLHF.

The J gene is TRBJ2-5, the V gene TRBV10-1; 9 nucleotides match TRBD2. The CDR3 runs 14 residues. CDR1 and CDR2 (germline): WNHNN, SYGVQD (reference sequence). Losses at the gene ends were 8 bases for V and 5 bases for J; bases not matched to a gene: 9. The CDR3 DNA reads TGCGCCAGCGCACCGGGACTAGCTCGGGAGACCCAGTACTTC. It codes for CASAPGLARETQYF.

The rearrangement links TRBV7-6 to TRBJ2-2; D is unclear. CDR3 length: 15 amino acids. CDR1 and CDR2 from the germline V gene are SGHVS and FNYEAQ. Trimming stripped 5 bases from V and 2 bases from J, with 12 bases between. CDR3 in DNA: TGTGCCAGCAGCAGAACCGGGCCTAACACCGGGGAGCTGTTTTTT. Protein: CASSRTGPNTGELFF.

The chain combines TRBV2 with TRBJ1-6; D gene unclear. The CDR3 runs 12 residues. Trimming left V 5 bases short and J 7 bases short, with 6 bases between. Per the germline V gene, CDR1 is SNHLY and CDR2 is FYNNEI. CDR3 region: CASSSGNSPLHF. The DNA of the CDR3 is TGTGCCAGCAGTAGTGGCAATTCACCCCTCCACTTT. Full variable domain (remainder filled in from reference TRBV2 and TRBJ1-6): EPEVTQTPSHQVTQMGQEVILRCVPISNHLYFYWYRQILGQKVEFLVSFYNNEISEKSEIFDDQFSVERPDGSNFTLKIRSTKLEDSAMYFCASSSGNSPLHFGNGTRLTVT.

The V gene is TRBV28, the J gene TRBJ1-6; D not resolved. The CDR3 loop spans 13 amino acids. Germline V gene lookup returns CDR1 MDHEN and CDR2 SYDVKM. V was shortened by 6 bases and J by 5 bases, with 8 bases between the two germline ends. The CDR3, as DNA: TGTGCCAGCAGAAGTAGTAATAATTCACCCCTCCACTTT. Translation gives CASRSSNNSPLHF. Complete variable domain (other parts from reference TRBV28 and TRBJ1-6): DVKVTQSSRYLVKRTGEKVFLECVQDMDHENMFWYRQDPGLGLRLIYFSYDVKMKEKGDIPEGYSVSREKKERFSLILESASTNQTSMYLCASRSSNNSPLHFGNGTRLTVT.

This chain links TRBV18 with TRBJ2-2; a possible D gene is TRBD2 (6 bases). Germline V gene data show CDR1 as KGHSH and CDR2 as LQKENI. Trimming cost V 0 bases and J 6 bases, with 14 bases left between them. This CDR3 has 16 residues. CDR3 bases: TGTGCCAGCTCACCACCGTCGCGGAGGGACGCCGGGGAGCTGTTTTTT. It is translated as CASSPPSRRDAGELFF.

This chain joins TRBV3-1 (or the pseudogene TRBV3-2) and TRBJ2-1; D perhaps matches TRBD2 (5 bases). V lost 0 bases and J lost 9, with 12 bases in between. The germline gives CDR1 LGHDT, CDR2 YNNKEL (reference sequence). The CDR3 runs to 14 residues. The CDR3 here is CASSQELGMGEQFF. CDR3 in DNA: TGTGCCAGCAGCCAAGAACTAGGTATGGGTGAGCAGTTCTTC.

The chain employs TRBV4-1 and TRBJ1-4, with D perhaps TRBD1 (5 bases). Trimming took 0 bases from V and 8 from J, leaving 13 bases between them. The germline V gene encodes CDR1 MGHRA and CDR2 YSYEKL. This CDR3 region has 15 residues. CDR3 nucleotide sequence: TGCGCCAGCAGCCAAGACTCCCCCGGGGCCGAAAAACTGTTTTTT. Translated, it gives CASSQDSPGAEKLFF.

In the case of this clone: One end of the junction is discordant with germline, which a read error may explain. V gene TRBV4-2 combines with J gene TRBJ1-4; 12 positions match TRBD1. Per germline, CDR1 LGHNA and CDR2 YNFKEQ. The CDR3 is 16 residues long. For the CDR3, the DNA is TGTGCCAGCAGCAAAGACTTACCGGGACAGGGGGCGAGACTGTTTTTT. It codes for CASSKDLPGQGARLFF.

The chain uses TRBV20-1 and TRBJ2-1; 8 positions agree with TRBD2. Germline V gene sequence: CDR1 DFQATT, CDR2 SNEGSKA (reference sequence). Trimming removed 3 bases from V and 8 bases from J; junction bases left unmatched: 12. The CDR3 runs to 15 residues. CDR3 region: CSASEAGDPADEQFF. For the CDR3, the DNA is TGCAGTGCTAGTGAAGCGGGAGATCCTGCTGATGAGCAGTTCTTC.

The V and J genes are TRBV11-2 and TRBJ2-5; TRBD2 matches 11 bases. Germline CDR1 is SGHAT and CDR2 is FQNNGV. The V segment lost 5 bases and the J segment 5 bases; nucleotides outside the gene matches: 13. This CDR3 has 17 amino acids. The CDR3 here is CASSPRGSSGGPETQYF. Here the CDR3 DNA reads TGTGCCAGCAGCCCCCGGGGCTCTAGCGGGGGGCCCGAGACCCAGTACTTC.

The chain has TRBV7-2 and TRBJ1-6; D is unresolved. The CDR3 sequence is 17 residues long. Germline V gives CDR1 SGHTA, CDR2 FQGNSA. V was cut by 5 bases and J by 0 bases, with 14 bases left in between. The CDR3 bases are TGTGCCAGCAGCCCTCATGATTTGAGCTCCTATAATTCACCCCTCCACTTT. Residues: CASSPHDLSSYNSPLHF.

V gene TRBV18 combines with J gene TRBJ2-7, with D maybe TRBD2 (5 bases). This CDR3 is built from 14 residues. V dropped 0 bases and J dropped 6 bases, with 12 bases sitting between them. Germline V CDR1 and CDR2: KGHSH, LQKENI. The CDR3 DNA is TGTGCCAGCTCACCACCGGAGGCAGGAATCGAGCAGTACTTC. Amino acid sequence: CASSPPEAGIEQYF.

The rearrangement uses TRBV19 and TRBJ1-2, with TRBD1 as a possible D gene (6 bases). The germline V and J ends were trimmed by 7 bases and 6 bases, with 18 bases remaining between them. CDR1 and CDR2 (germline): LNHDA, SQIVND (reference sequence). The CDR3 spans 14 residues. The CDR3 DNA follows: TGTGCCAGTACCATCATAGGGGGAGATCATGGCTACACCTTC. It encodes CASTIIGGDHGYTF.

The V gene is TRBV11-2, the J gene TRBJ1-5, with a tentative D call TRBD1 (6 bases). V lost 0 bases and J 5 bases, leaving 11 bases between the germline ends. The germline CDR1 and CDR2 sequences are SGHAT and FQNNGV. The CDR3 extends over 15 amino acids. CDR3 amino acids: CASSLDAGDHQPQHF. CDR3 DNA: TGTGCCAGCAGCTTAGATGCAGGGGACCATCAGCCCCAGCATTTT.

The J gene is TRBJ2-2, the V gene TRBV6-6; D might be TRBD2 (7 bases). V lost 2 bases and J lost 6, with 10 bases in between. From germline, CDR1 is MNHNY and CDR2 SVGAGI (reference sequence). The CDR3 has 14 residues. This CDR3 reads CASSYRGGAGELFF. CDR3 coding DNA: TGTGCCAGCAGTTACAGGGGGGGCGCCGGGGAGCTGTTTTTT.

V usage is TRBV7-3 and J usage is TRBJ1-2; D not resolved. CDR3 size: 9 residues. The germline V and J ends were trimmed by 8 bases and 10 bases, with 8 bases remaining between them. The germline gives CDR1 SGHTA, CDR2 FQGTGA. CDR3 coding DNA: TGTGCCAGCGGCCCGGACTACACCTTC. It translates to CASGPDYTF.

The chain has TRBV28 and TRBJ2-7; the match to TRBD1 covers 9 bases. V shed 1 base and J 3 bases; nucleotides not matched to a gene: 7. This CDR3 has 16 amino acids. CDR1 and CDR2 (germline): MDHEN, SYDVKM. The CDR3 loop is CASSLLEGQGLYEQYF. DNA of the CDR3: TGTGCCAGCAGTTTATTGGAGGGACAGGGCCTCTACGAGCAGTACTTC.

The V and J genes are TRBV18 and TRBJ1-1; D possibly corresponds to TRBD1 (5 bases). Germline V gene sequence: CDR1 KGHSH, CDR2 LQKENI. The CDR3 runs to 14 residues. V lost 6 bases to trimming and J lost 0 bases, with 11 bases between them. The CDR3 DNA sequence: TGTGCCAGCTCGCCGGGGCAAGTGAACACTGAAGCTTTCTTT. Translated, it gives CASSPGQVNTEAFF.

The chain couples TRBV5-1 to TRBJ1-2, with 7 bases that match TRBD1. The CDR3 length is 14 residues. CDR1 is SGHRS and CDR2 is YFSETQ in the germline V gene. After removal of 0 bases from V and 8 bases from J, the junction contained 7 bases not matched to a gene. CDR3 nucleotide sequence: TGCGCCAGCAGCTTGGGACAGGGCCAGCGGGGCTACACCTTC. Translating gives CASSLGQGQRGYTF.